This T cell receptor beta chain originates from a study of cytomegalovirus exposure and HLA in healthy donors. On the study more broadly: Samples from HLA-typed donors yielded about 80 million unique TCRs in an early data release.

The study's findings and limits: Later on, a genetic analysis was performed. It linked a missense variant in DCLRE1C with V- and J-gene trimming of TCR beta.

Use of 60 Vbeta and 13 Jbeta primers characterized the PCR. Here immunoSEQ multiplex PCR was the method, and the copy in TCRdb shows in-frame clones only, minus some. Altogether 100,000 to 150,000 clones are present, around 80% being singletons, with the ten largest covering 11%. Turning to this clone: As yet, its antigen is unknown.

This sequence was found in a man under 40 in good health and CMV-seropositive. The sequenced material came from PBMCs.

CDR3 sequence: CASSLSLSPDTQYF. The CDR3 DNA reads TGTGCCAGCAGCTTGAGTTTGAGTCCAGATACGCAGTATTTT. The chain has TRBV5-6 and TRBJ2-3; no definite D call. CDR1 is SGHDT and CDR2 is YYEEEE in the germline V gene. With 1 base removed from V and 4 bases from J, the gap between germline ends came to 10 bases. The CDR3 contains 14 residues.